This T cell receptor (beta chain) was captured in a study of blood T cells in healthy people across ages. Study-wide background: About one barcoded TCR beta cDNA was captured per two T cells.

Germline V gives CDR1 SGHVS, CDR2 FNYEAQ. The V gene lost 2 bases and the J gene lost 0 bases, with 20 bases spanning the gap. The CDR3 loop spans 19 amino acids. A second PCR, run for roughly 7 to 11 cycles, used a sample-barcoded 5' primer plus a J-beta primer mix. MiXCR, applied by TCRdb to the 5' RACE reads, yields one record per CDR3 protein. The sample has approximately 880,000 distinct CDR3 sequences; approximately 49% are singletons. Donors each provided 8 to 10 milliliters of peripheral blood. The specimen sequenced was blood. This rearrangement joins TRBV7-6 to TRBJ2-1; D gene ambiguous. The receptor comes from a man aged 25-40 years in good health. This chain's CDR3 is CASSLFATGSLSSYNEQFF. DNA of the CDR3: TGTGCCAGCAGCTTATTTGCCACCGGCAGCCTGAGCTCCTACAATGAGCAGTTCTTC.